Presented here are 9 T cell receptor beta chains from one specimen sequenced in a study of shared clonotypes between healthy human individuals. Cells designated naive CD8 were CD45RO-negative and were positively selected for CCR7, with terminally differentiated effector memory CD45RA+ cells excluded. Assay: immunoSEQ multiplex PCR; the TCRdb copy retains only in-frame clones and omits some. In the table there are around 700,000 clones, 92% of which are singletons. Sequencing was carried out using naive CD8+ T cells sorted from blood. These receptors came from a man aged 25 to 40 in good health.

The V and J genes are TRBV28 and TRBJ2-6; D unresolved. The CDR3 runs 19 residues. Germline V lookup: CDR1 MDHEN, CDR2 SYDVKM. Between the trimmed V and J ends, which lost 4 bases and 3 bases, there was a span of 22 bases. The CDR3 protein is CASSSIARLMRVGANVLTF. The DNA for the CDR3 is TGTGCCAGCAGTTCCATTGCGAGGCTAATGCGTGTTGGGGCCAACGTCCTGACTTTC.

This clone was detected a few times. This sequence joins TRBV10-1 and TRBJ2-3; possible D gene TRBD1, 6 bases. The CDR3 has 14 amino acids. From germline, CDR1 is WNHNN and CDR2 SYGVQD (reference sequence). Trimming took off 5 bases at V and 5 bases at J, with 14 bases between the two ends. CDR3 sequence (DNA): TGCGCCAGCAGTTCCGACAGGTTGAGAGATACGCAGTATTTT. Its protein product is CASSSDRLRDTQYF.

The rearrangement joins TRBV5-6 to TRBJ2-6; 8 bases map to TRBD1. CDR3 length: 18 amino acids. J lost 2 bases, V lost 3 bases, and 10 bases had no gene match. CDR1 and CDR2 from the germline V gene are SGHDT and YYEEEE. DNA of the CDR3: TGTGCCAGCAGCTCCGGGAAGGACAGGGTGCCTGGGGCCAACGTCCTGACTTTC. It is translated as CASSSGKDRVPGANVLTF.

The genes are TRBV11-2 and TRBJ1-1, with TRBD1 as a possible D gene (5 bases). Per germline, CDR1 SGHAT and CDR2 FQNNGV. The CDR3 loop spans 15 amino acids. V lost 1 base to trimming and J lost 8 bases, with 17 bases between them. CDR3 nucleotide sequence: TGTGCCAGCAGCTTAGCCTGGGGGGGGATTACAGAAGCTTTCTTT. It specifies CASSLAWGGITEAFF.

The chain employs TRBV7-8 and TRBJ2-7; 8 bases agree with TRBD2. From germline, CDR1 is SGHVS and CDR2 FQNEAQ. The CDR3 runs to 16 residues. With 5 bases clipped from V and 4 bases from J, the junction kept 13 bases outside the gene matches. CDR3 sequence (DNA): TGTGCCAGCAGCCCCAGCACGAGGACTAGCAGATACGAGCAGTACTTC. It encodes CASSPSTRTSRYEQYF.

This chain connects TRBV9 to TRBJ2-5, with D possibly matching TRBD2 (6 bases). CDR1 and CDR2 (germline): SGDLS, YYNGEE. The V end was cut by 2 bases, the J end by 6 bases, with 14 bases between. The CDR3 totals 14 residues. The CDR3 DNA reads TGTGCCAGCAGCGTGGCGGGGCAGGGCAAGACCCAGTACTTC. Encoded protein: CASSVAGQGKTQYF.

This clone occurred once. The rearrangement uses TRBV5-6 and TRBJ2-7; 8 nucleotides match TRBD2. The V gene's germline CDR1 is SGHDT and CDR2 YYEEEE. V gave up 4 bases and J gave up 4 bases; unmatched junction bases: 19. This CDR3 is built from 18 residues. The CDR3 reads CASSGTIWSTSEIYEQYF. In DNA, the CDR3 is TGTGCCAGCAGCGGGACGATCTGGTCGACTAGCGAAATATACGAGCAGTACTTC.

J is TRBJ1-2 and V is TRBV6-1; a possible D gene is TRBD1 (5 bases). In germline, CDR1 is MNHNS, CDR2 SASEGT. The length of the CDR3 is 14 residues. With 8 bases removed from V and 3 bases from J, the gap between germline ends came to 16 bases. The CDR3 protein is CASRWGPPDYGYTF. In DNA form, the CDR3 reads TGTGCCAGCCGGTGGGGACCGCCGGACTATGGCTACACCTTC.

This chain uses TRBV6-5 with TRBJ2-5; D perhaps matches TRBD1 (6 bases). V dropped 3 bases and J dropped 4 bases, with 12 bases sitting between them. The CDR3 length is 14 residues. The germline V gene encodes CDR1 MNHEY and CDR2 SVGAGI. In DNA, the CDR3 is TGTGCCAGCAGTTATCAAAACAGGGTAGAGACCCAGTACTTC. It is translated as CASSYQNRVETQYF.